Listed below are T cell receptor beta chains from one sample, sequenced in a study of cytomegalovirus exposure and HLA in healthy donors. The protocol was immunoSEQ multiplex PCR, while the TCRdb copy is restricted to in-frame clones and leaves out a portion. The sample has about 150,000 clones, 70% to 80% seen once. Sequencing was carried out using PBMCs. The receptors here all came from a young man in good health and CMV-seronegative. The CDR3 runs from the conserved cysteine through the conserved F or W. Each record gives: clone size, V gene, J gene, CDR3 protein. Size is stated for part of the rows, as once, few or many counts, or as a class when the clone is expanded.

few	TRBV27	TRBJ2-1	CASSYRGIDEQFF
NA	TRBV6-6	TRBJ1-4	CASRLVATGSNEKLFF
NA	TRBV28	TRBJ2-7	CASSVLYEQYF
NA	TRBV5-4	TRBJ2-6	CASSRGQGADGANVLTF
NA	TRBV5-5	TRBJ1-5	CASSVGVGQPQHF
NA	TRBV5-6	TRBJ2-2	CASSQGLAGGTGELFF
NA	TRBV7-2	TRBJ2-2	CASSVSSGALWAGELFF
few	TRBV12-5	TRBJ2-2	CASGLGQGNTGELFF
few	TRBV6-6	TRBJ1-1	CASSYSSSTGHTEAFF
NA	TRBV7-2	TRBJ2-2	CASSPPGHNTGELFF
NA	TRBV5-4	TRBJ2-5	CASSLDYAGETQYF
NA	TRBV7-9	TRBJ2-7	CASSFGRANEQYF
once	TRBV2	TRBJ1-3	CASRDRVSSGNTIYF
NA	TRBV4-2	NA	CASSHQYSVGSGAAYEQYF
NA	TRBV11-3	TRBJ2-2	CASSFNGPGQRTGELFF
NA	TRBV7-9	TRBJ1-2	CASSLQGSRYGYTF
NA	TRBV4-1	TRBJ2-2	CASSQVGGDGELFF
NA	TRBV19	TRBJ2-3	CASSIPGTDTQYF
NA	TRBV6-5	TRBJ2-1	CASRTSGGAYNEQFF
NA	TRBV5-1	TRBJ2-1	CASSLDGAWGDEQFF
NA	TRBV7-3	TRBJ1-4	CASSLTGFPNEKLFF
NA	TRBV7-2	TRBJ1-1	CASSILQEAFF
NA	TRBV19	TRBJ1-1	CASSIADRGETEAFF
NA	TRBV29-1	TRBJ2-1	CSVVAGASYNEQFF
NA	TRBV27	TRBJ1-1	CASSPWAAGQGDTEAFF
few	TRBV9	TRBJ2-1	CASSESSYNEQFF